The text below deals with one TCR beta chain. This clonotype has at least ten counts. What antigen it recognizes has not been identified. Base qualities are missing; no much larger clone stands one base away. The data belong to a study of T cell repertoires in cytomegalovirus infection (dated by TCRdb to between 2018 and 2021). About the investigation overall: Donor HLA type was relevant to the analysis, as public TCR beta signatures indicated carriage of CMV infection together with the matching HLA type.

Sequencing relied on an Illumina HiSeq 1500. TCRdb took the public reads, trimmed them with fastp at Q25, ran MiXCR for clone calling and kept in-frame beta chains. Merged by CDR3 protein, the rows form single entries marked with the most common genes and DNA. The sample yields around 140,000 distinct CDR3 sequences; about 6% were counted once. Of the sample, 15% to 20% falls within the top ten clones. Paper-wide results and their limitations: The ex vivo response was dominated by HLA-C-restricted CMV-specific TCR beta clonotypes, which also provided the single most frequent clonotype in two of eight donors. In both this cohort and an independent cohort of 350 or so donors, the cumulative frequency of public TCR beta family members distinguished carriers of CMV infection plus the relevant HLA type.

As encoded in the germline V gene, CDR1 is SGHVS while CDR2 is FNYEAQ. V is cut by 2 bases and J by 6 bases, and the space between the germline ends is 7 bases. Reading from cysteine to phenylalanine, the CDR3 counts 12 amino acids. Only the CDR3 DNA is retained, 36 bases long and in frame from the first base. Sequenced: PBMCs. The source is a human donor in good health (CMV status not recorded). Some clones in this sample may be carry-over from other donors' samples. The V gene is TRBV7-6 and the J gene is TRBJ1-1, with the D gene uncertain. The DNA reads as follows: TGTGCCAGCAGCTTAAGTGGATCTGAAGCTTTCTTT. The translation is CASSLSGSEAFF.